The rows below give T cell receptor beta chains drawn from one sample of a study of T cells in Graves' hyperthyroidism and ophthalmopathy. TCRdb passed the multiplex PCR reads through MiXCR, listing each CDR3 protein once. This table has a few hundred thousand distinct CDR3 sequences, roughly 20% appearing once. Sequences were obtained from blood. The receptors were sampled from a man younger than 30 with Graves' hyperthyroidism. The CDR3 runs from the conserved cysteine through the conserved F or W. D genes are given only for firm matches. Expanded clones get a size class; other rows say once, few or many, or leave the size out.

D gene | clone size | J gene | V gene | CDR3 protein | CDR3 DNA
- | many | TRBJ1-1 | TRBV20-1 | CSARDLMRQNTEAFF | TGCAGTGCTAGAGATCTAATGCGGCAGAACACTGAAGCTTTCTTT
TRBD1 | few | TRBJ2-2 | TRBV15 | CATSATGGATGELFF | TGTGCCACCTCGGCGACAGGGGGCGCGACCGGGGAGCTGTTTTTT
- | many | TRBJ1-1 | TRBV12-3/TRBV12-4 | CASSPTWQNTEAFF | TGTGCCAGCAGTCCGACGTGGCAGAACACTGAAGCTTTCTTT
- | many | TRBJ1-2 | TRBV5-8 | CASSSRGEVYGYTF | TGTGCCAGCAGCTCCCGGGGAGAGGTATATGGCTACACCTTC
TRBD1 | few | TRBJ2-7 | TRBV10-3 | CATSGQLYYEQYF | TGTGCCACCTCGGGACAGCTCTACTACGAGCAGTACTTC
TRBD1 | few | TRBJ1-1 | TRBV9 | CASSVGGTAEAFF | TGTGCCAGCAGCGTGGGTGGGACAGCTGAAGCTTTCTTT
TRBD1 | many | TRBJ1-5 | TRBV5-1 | CASSLGGKGASNQPQHF | TGCGCCAGCAGCTTGGGGGGGAAGGGGGCGAGCAATCAGCCCCAGCATTTT
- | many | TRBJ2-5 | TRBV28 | CASSLLWGGRETQYF | TGTGCCAGCAGTTTATTGTGGGGGGGCCGGGAGACCCAGTACTTC
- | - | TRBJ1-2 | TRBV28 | CASSLGGRGPYGYTF | TGTGCCAGCAGTTTAGGAGGTCGGGGGCCATATGGCTACACCTTC
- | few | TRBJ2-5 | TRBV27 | CASSSDRGIETQYF | TGTGCCAGCAGTTCCGACCGAGGGATCGAGACCCAGTACTTC
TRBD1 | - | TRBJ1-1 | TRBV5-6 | CASSSTGFSNTKAFF | TGTGCCAGCAGCTCGACAGGGTTCTCAAACACTAAAGCTTTCTTT
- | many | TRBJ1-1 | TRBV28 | CASSLRLDPEAFF | TGTGCCAGCAGTTTGAGGCTCGATCCTGAAGCTTTCTTT
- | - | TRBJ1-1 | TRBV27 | CASSPHGVNGNTEAFF | TGTGCCAGCAGTCCTCACGGGGTGAACGGGAACACTGAAGCTTTCTTT
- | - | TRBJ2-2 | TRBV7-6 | CASSFVGLGELFF | TGTGCCAGCAGCTTCGTGGGACTGGGGGAGCTGTTTTTT
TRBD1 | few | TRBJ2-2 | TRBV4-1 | CASSQGQGSNTGELFF | TGCGCCAGCAGCCAAGGACAGGGGTCCAACACCGGGGAGCTGTTTTTT
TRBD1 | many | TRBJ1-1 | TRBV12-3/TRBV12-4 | CASSLATGSTEAFF | TGTGCCAGCAGTTTAGCGACAGGGTCGACTGAAGCTTTCTTT
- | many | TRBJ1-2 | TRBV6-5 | CASSYNRQLYGYTF | TGTGCCAGCAGTTACAACAGGCAGCTCTATGGCTACACCTTC
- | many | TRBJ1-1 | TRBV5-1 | CASSSRDVRNTEAFF | TGCGCCAGCAGCTCCCGGGACGTACGGAACACTGAAGCTTTCTTT
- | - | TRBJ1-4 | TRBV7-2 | CASSLGGDTFF | TGTGCCAGCAGCTTGGGAGGGGATACGTTTTTT
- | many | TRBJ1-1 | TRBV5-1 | CASSSDLWDTEAFF | TGCGCCAGCAGCTCGGACCTTTGGGACACTGAAGCTTTCTTT
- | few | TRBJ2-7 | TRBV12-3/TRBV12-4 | CVSGFGQTYEQYF | TGTGTCAGCGGTTTTGGACAGACCTACGAGCAGTACTTC
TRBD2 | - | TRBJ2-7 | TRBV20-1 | CSARDGLAAGGEQYF | TGCAGTGCTAGGGACGGACTAGCGGCCGGGGGGGAGCAGTACTTC
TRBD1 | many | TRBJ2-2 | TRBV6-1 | CASSVQGANTGELFF | TGTGCCAGCAGTGTACAGGGGGCGAACACCGGGGAGCTGTTTTTT
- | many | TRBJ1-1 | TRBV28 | CASSPPQWNTEAFF | TGTGCCAGCAGTCCGCCGCAATGGAACACTGAAGCTTTCTTT
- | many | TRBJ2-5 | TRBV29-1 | CSVEGNQETQYF | TGCAGCGTTGAGGGCAACCAAGAGACCCAGTACTTC
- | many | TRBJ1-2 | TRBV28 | CASSNFDSPYGYTF | TGTGCCAGCAGTAACTTCGACAGTCCCTATGGCTACACCTTC
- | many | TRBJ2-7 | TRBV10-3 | CAISDRSYEQYF | TGTGCCATCAGTGACAGAAGCTACGAGCAGTACTTC
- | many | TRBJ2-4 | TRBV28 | CASSFQGGTKNIQYF | TGTGCCAGCAGTTTCCAGGGGGGAACCAAAAACATTCAGTACTTC
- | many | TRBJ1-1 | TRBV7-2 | CASSSREQNTEAFF | TGTGCCAGCAGCTCCCGGGAGCAGAACACTGAAGCTTTCTTT
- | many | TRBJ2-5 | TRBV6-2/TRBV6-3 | CASSSGRDSPYQETQYF | TGTGCCAGCAGTTCCGGCCGGGACTCTCCGTACCAAGAGACCCAGTACTTC
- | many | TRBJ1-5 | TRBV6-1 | CASSPGVGNQPQHF | TGTGCCAGCAGTCCAGGGGTCGGCAATCAGCCCCAGCATTTT